A single sample is the source of the 22 T cell receptor beta chains below, sequenced in a study of T-cell reconstitution after alpha-beta-depleted transplantation in children. Unique molecular identifiers tagged the TCRbeta library. One entry per CDR3 protein results from TCRdb running MiXCR on the PCR reads. The repertoire holds a few hundred thousand distinct CDR3 sequences, with about 26% as singletons. The specimen was PBMCs, collected before TCRalphabeta/CD19-depleted stem cell transplant. Every receptor here comes from a girl aged 2 to 10 with Fanconi anemia, due to receive a stem cell transplant.

This clonotype was observed at least ten times. The chain links TRBV9 to TRBJ2-3; D is ambiguous. The CDR3 spans 15 residues. Germline V gene lookup returns CDR1 SGDLS and CDR2 YYNGEE. V was trimmed by 0 bases and J by 2 bases, leaving 10 bases between them. The CDR3 region has the DNA TGTGCCAGCAGCGTAGGCCCGGCATACACAGATACGCAGTATTTT. Translating gives CASSVGPAYTDTQYF.

This clonotype was recorded at least ten times. The rearrangement links TRBV29-1 to TRBJ2-3; perhaps TRBD2 as D (6 bases). The ends were cut back, 2 bases at V and 4 bases at J, with 13 bases in the middle. CDR1 and CDR2 (germline): SQVTM, ANQGSEA. CDR3 length: 14 amino acids. The CDR3 loop is CSVELVPGADTQYF. CDR3 DNA: TGCAGCGTTGAATTGGTCCCGGGGGCAGATACGCAGTATTTT.

The chain joins TRBV29-1 to TRBJ2-5; D is undetermined. V was pared by 8 bases and J by 5 bases, with 9 bases between. CDR1 is SQVTM, CDR2 ANQGSEA, per germline. The CDR3 is made up of 10 amino acids. In DNA, the CDR3 is TGCAGCTTTGGCCGTGAGACCCAGTACTTC. Protein sequence: CSFGRETQYF.

The count of this clonotype is one. DNA for the CDR3: TGCAGTGCTAAGTTCAGGGAGAATGGCTACACCTTC. Encoded protein: CSAKFRENGYTF. V is TRBV20-1 and J is TRBJ1-2, with D maybe TRBD1 (5 bases). The CDR3 is made up of 12 amino acids. Trimming pared 4 bases from V and 6 bases from J, leaving 12 bases between. CDR1 DFQATT and CDR2 SNEGSKA come from the germline V gene (reference sequence).

This clonotype has ten or more counts. The V gene is TRBV18, the J gene TRBJ2-7, with 9 bases aligning to TRBD1. CDR1 and CDR2 (germline): KGHSH, LQKENI. The V and J ends lost 3 bases and 2 bases, in that order; junction bases with no gene match: 5. This CDR3 is 15 amino acids long. DNA of the CDR3: TGTGCCAGCTCACCGGGACAGGGCATTACCTACGAGCAGTACTTC. Protein product: CASSPGQGITYEQYF.

This clonotype was detected only a few times. This sequence joins TRBV5-1 and TRBJ1-6; D not certain. This CDR3 region has 19 residues. Trimming cost V 4 bases and J 11 bases, with 31 bases left between them. Germline V CDR1 and CDR2: SGHRS, YFSETQ. For the CDR3, the DNA is TGCGCCAGCAGCACCGGAGCTTTGGCTGACACTATTAAGATGACACCCCTCCACTTT. Translation: CASSTGALADTIKMTPLHF.

The chain combines TRBV6-1 with TRBJ2-4; 7 bases are a match to TRBD1. Germline V CDR1 and CDR2: MNHNS, SASEGT. V shed 6 bases, J shed 7 bases, and the junction held 12 bases outside the gene matches. There are 15 residues in the CDR3. CDR3: CASRSVEGARNIQYF. The CDR3 DNA is TGTGCCAGCAGGAGCGTTGAGGGGGCCAGGAACATTCAGTACTTC.

The sample holds many counts of this clonotype. This sequence joins TRBV12-3 or TRBV12-4 and TRBJ2-5; 11 nucleotides align to TRBD2. Trimming removed 3 bases from V and 0 bases from J; junction bases left unmatched: 6. This CDR3 spans 17 amino acids. In nucleotides, the CDR3 is TGTGCCAGCAGTTTCTCTAGCGGGGGGTGGTACCAAGAGACCCAGTACTTC. Translation gives CASSFSSGGWYQETQYF.

The chain couples TRBV29-1 to TRBJ2-1, with 7 bases identical to TRBD1. J gave up 4 bases and V 4 bases, and 16 bases lay outside the gene matches. Germline V lookup: CDR1 SQVTM, CDR2 ANQGSEA. The CDR3 totals 17 residues. In nucleotides, the CDR3 is TGCAGCGTTGGGGGCCTACGTACGGGACAGATATACAATGAGCAGTTCTTC. It codes for CSVGGLRTGQIYNEQFF.

This clonotype appeared many times. CDR3 sequence reads: CATSRDSGTAYNEQFF. The CDR3 DNA follows: TGTGCCACCAGCAGAGATTCGGGGACTGCCTACAATGAGCAGTTCTTC. The rearrangement joins TRBV15 to TRBJ2-1, with D possibly TRBD2 on 6 matching bases. Between the trimmed V and J ends, which lost 0 bases and 2 bases, there was a span of 11 bases. Germline CDR1 LNHNV, CDR2 YYDKDF (reference sequence). This CDR3 is 16 amino acids long.

The chain recombines TRBV28 with TRBJ2-3; 9 bases align to TRBD2. Germline lookup yields CDR1 MDHEN and CDR2 SYDVKM. The CDR3 totals 16 residues. V shed 3 bases, J shed 0 bases, and the junction held 4 bases outside the gene matches. The CDR3 spells CASSFTSGSSTDTQYF. The CDR3 bases are TGTGCCAGCAGTTTCACTAGCGGGTCTAGCACAGATACGCAGTATTTT.

This clonotype was counted a few times. The rearrangement links TRBV20-1 to TRBJ2-7; D is unclear. The CDR3 is made up of 15 amino acids. Germline V gene lookup returns CDR1 DFQATT and CDR2 SNEGSKA (reference sequence). The ends were cut back, 2 bases at V and 4 bases at J, with 18 bases in the middle. The CDR3 sequence is CSARHGPLRRYEQYF. Written as DNA, the CDR3 is TGCAGTGCTAGACATGGACCACTCCGTCGTTACGAGCAGTACTTC.

This clonotype was counted many times. The chain carries TRBV5-1 and TRBJ2-7, with 13 positions matching TRBD2. The CDR3 loop spans 17 amino acids. CDR1 is SGHRS, CDR2 YFSETQ, per germline. The J segment lost 6 bases and the V segment lost 1 base, leaving 10 bases of the junction unmatched. The CDR3 sequence is CASSLSGTGLAGAEQYF. In DNA, the CDR3 is TGCGCCAGCAGCTTGAGCGGGACAGGACTAGCGGGGGCCGAGCAGTACTTC.

This clonotype was counted ten times or more. The chain has TRBV20-1 and TRBJ2-7; D may correspond to TRBD1 or TRBD2 (5 bases each). Germline V CDR1 and CDR2: DFQATT, SNEGSKA (reference sequence). The CDR3 has 15 amino acids. V shed 5 bases and J shed 4 bases, with 21 bases lying between them. The CDR3 sequence is CSALPTGTITYEQYF. The CDR3 DNA is TGCAGTGCTCTCCCGACCGGGACCATTACTTACGAGCAGTACTTC.

The rearrangement uses TRBV20-1 and TRBJ2-3, with TRBD2 matching 8 bases. Germline CDR1 reads DFQATT; CDR2 reads SNEGSKA (reference sequence). The CDR3 contains 15 residues. The J segment lost 1 base and the V segment lost 0 bases, leaving 3 bases of the junction unmatched. The CDR3 region is CSARDPTSGTDTQYF. DNA for the CDR3: TGCAGTGCTAGAGATCCGACTAGCGGCACAGATACGCAGTATTTT.

This clonotype has ten or more counts. This chain links TRBV20-1 with TRBJ2-7; D possibly corresponds to TRBD2 (6 bases). V lost 5 bases and J lost 6, with 17 bases in between. The CDR3 totals 13 residues. Germline CDR1 is DFQATT and CDR2 is SNEGSKA (reference sequence). CDR3 residues: CSALATTHIEQYF. Here the CDR3 DNA reads TGCAGTGCTCTAGCGACAACACACATCGAGCAGTACTTC.

The chain employs TRBV3-1 and TRBJ2-1, with a possible D match to TRBD1 (6 bases). V lost 5 bases to trimming and J lost 5 bases, with 16 bases between them. CDR1 LGHDT and CDR2 YNNKEL come from the germline V gene (reference sequence). This CDR3 comprises 15 residues. The DNA of the CDR3 is TGTGCCAGCAGCTTCTACAGGGAACTCAACAATGAGCAGTTCTTC. Translation: CASSFYRELNNEQFF.

This clonotype is termed medium-sized (0.01 to 0.1%). The chain joins TRBV20-1 to TRBJ2-5; 7 positions match TRBD1. In germline, CDR1 is DFQATT, CDR2 SNEGSKA (reference sequence). The J segment lost 0 bases and the V segment lost 6 bases, leaving 10 bases of the junction unmatched. CDR3 length equals 15 residues. The CDR3 loop reads CSATPGQLNQETQYF. The CDR3 coding sequence is TGCAGTGCGACACCGGGACAGCTGAACCAAGAGACCCAGTACTTC.

This clonotype came up many times. DNA of the CDR3: TGCAGTCTCCGGGGCAGGGCAGGGGGCTCCTACGAGCAGTACTTC. Protein sequence: CSLRGRAGGSYEQYF. V and J are TRBV20-1 and TRBJ2-7; TRBD1 agrees at 7 bases. The junction had 13 bases not matched to a gene; V was cut back by 8 bases and J by 0 bases. The CDR3 has 15 amino acids. Per germline, CDR1 DFQATT and CDR2 SNEGSKA (reference sequence).

Ten or more counts support this clonotype. The chain carries TRBV5-1 and TRBJ2-1, with no clear D. Trimming stripped 0 bases from V and 8 bases from J, with 15 bases between. The germline gives CDR1 SGHRS, CDR2 YFSETQ. This CDR3 comprises 15 residues. CDR3 amino acids: CASSLVHRSGDEQFF. CDR3 DNA: TGCGCCAGCAGCTTGGTCCACCGTAGTGGCGATGAGCAGTTCTTC.

This clonotype occurred many times. The V gene is TRBV20-1, the J gene TRBJ2-5; TRBD1 might be the D (7 bases). The ends were cut back, 5 bases at V and 8 bases at J, with 18 bases in the middle. Germline V gene sequence: CDR1 DFQATT, CDR2 SNEGSKA (reference sequence). The CDR3 sequence is 13 residues long. This CDR3 reads CSAGGQGGSTQYF. The DNA of the CDR3 is TGCAGTGCTGGCGGGCAGGGGGGATCAACCCAGTACTTC.

This clonotype was found a few times. This chain joins TRBV11-2 and TRBJ2-5; possibly TRBD2 for D (5 bases). CDR1 and CDR2 (germline): SGHAT, FQNNGV. This CDR3 comprises 15 residues. The V end was cut by 4 bases, the J end by 5 bases, with 17 bases between. The CDR3 sequence: CASSSADGFSETQYF. The DNA of the CDR3 is TGTGCCAGCAGCTCAGCGGATGGGTTTTCGGAGACCCAGTACTTC.